The clone carrying this T cell receptor beta chain was found many times. The record originates from a study of T cells in Graves' hyperthyroidism and ophthalmopathy. Amplified TCR beta CDR3 regions derived from RNA transcripts. Using the HTBI primer set, a first-round RT-PCR was run on the TCR CDR3. TCRdb ran MiXCR on the multiplex PCR reads and lists one entry per CDR3 protein. The top ten clones hold just over 8% of a sample with 560,000 or so distinct CDR3 sequences, roughly 46% of them seen once. The CDR3 loop spans 14 amino acids. Trimming removed 6 bases from V and 1 base from J; junction bases left unmatched: 3. The germline CDR1 and CDR2 sequences are MGHDK and SYGVNS. Absence of ophthalmopathy progression within 18 months defined stable Graves' hyperthyroidism. The study left out patients who had uncontrolled infection, other autoimmune disease, pregnancy or lactation.

Sequenced material: peripheral blood or thyroid tissue (not recorded which). The chain recombines TRBV25-1 with TRBJ1-1; 9 nucleotides align to TRBD1. The receptor was isolated from a woman between 18 and 29 years old with Graves' hyperthyroidism. The DNA of the CDR3 is TGTGCCAGCAGCTACAGGGGGCGGAACACTGAAGCTTTCTTT. Translated: CASSYRGRNTEAFF.